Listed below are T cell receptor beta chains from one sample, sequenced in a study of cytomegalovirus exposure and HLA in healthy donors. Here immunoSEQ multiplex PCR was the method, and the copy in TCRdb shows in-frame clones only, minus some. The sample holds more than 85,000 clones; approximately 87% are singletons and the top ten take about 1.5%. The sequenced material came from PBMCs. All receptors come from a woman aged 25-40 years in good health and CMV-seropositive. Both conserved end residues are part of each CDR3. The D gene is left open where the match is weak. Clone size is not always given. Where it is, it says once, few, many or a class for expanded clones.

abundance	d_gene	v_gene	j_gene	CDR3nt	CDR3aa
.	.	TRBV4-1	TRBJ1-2	TGCGCCAGCAGCCAAGATCGGGGGAAGGGCTATGGCTACACCTTC	CASSQDRGKGYGYTF
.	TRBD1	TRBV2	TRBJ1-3	TGTGCCAGCAGAGCCGGGACAGCTGGAAACACCATATATTTT	CASRAGTAGNTIYF
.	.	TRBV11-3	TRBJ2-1	TGTGCCAGCAGCTTAGGGGGGCTTTCCTACAATGAGCAGTTCTTC	CASSLGGLSYNEQFF
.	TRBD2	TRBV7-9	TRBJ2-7	TGTGCCAGCAGCTTAATAGGGACTAGCGGATGGTACGTGCAGTACTTC	CASSLIGTSGWYVQYF
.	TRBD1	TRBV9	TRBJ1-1	TGTGCCAGCAGCCCTCGACAGGGGTTAGAAGCTTTCTTT	CASSPRQGLEAFF
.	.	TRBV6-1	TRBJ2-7	TGTGCCAGCAGTGAAGTGGGGAGGGAGCAGTACTTC	CASSEVGREQYF
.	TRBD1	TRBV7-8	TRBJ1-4	TGTGCCAGCACCCAGATCAGGGGGCGAAATGAAAAACTGTTTTTT	CASTQIRGRNEKLFF
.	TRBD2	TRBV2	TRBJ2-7	TGTGCCAGCAGTGTACTAGCGGCCCGAGACGAGCAGTACTTC	CASSVLAARDEQYF
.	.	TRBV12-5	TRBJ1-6	TGTGCTAGTGGTTTTCGTTCACCCCTCCACTTT	CASGFRSPLHF
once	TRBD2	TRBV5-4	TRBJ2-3	TGTGCCAGCAGCGAACCTCTAGCGGGAACTGATACGCAGTATTTT	CASSEPLAGTDTQYF
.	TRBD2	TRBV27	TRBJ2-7	TGTGCCAGCAGCGGGAGCGGGAGAGGCGAGCAGTACTTC	CASSGSGRGEQYF
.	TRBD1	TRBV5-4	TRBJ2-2	TGTGCCAGCAGCTTACGGACAGGGGGCATCGGGGAGCTGTTTTTT	CASSLRTGGIGELFF
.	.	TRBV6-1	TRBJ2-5	TGTGCCAGCAGTGAAGGAAGGGGGAGGACCCAGTACTTC	CASSEGRGRTQYF
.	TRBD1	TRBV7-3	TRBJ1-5	TGTGCCAGCAGCTTATCGGGAAACCGGGACAGGAGATATAGCAATCAGCCCCAGCATTTT	CASSLSGNRDRRYSNQPQHF